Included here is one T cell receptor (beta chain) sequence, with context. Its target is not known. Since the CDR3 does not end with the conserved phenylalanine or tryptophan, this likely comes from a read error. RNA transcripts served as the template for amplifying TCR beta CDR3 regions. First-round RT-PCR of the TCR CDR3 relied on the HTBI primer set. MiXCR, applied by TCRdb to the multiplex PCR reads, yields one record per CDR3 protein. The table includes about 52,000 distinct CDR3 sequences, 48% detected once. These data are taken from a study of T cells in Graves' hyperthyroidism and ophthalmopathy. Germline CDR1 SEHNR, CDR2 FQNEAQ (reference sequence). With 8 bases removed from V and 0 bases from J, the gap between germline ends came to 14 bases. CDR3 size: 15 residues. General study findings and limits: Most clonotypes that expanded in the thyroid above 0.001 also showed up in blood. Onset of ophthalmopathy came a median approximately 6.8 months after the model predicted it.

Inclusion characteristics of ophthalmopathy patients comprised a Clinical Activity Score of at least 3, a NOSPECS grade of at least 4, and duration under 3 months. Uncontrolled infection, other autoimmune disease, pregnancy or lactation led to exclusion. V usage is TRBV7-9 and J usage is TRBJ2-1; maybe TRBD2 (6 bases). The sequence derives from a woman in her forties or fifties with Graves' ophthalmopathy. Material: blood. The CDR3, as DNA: TGTGCCAGCTACGACCGGGGGAGCTCCTACAATGAGCAGTTCCTC. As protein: CASYDRGSSYNEQFL.